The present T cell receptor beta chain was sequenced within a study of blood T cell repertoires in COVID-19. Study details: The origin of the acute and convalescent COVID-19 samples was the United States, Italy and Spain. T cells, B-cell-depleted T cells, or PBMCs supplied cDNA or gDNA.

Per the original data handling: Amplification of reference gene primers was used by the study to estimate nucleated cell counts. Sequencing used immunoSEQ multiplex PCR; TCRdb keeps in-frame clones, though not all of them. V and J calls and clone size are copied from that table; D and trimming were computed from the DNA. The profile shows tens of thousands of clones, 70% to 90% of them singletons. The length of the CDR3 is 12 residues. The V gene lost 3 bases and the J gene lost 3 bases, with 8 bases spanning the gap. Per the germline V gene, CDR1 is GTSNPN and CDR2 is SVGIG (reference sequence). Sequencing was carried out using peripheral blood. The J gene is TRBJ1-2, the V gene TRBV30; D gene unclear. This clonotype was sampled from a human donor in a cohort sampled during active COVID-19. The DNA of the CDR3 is TGTGCCTGGAGGGAGTACGACTATGGCTACACCTTC. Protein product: CAWREYDYGYTF.